The 20 T cell receptor beta chains below come from one sample, sequenced in a study of shared clonotypes between healthy human individuals (dated by TCRdb to between 2020 and 2021). CD8 naive samples were CD45RO-negative cells positively selected for CCR7, giving a CD45RA+CCR7+ population that excluded TemRA cells. Library generation was performed with the immunoSEQ multiplex PCR assay. Drawn from immuneACCESS, this table holds only the in-frame rearrangements with V and J called that TCRdb kept. Clones are partly lost; checked studies trace under half to an unresolved V gene and leave the rest unexplained. This sample lists approximately 2,200,000 clones; more than 85% were detected once. Around 1.7% of the sample lies in the top ten. Input material: naive CD8+ T cells from PBMCs. Reading the label with the study, this specimen's cell subset or site is: CD45RA+CCR7+. The receptors originated from a man between 18 and 35 years old in good health. Some clones in this sample may be carry-over from other donors' samples.

The chain has TRBV27 and TRBJ1-3; 7 bases are shared with TRBD1. This CDR3 is 14 amino acids long. Germline loops: CDR1 MNHEY, CDR2 SMNVEV (reference sequence). The V segment lost 2 bases and the J segment 6 bases; nucleotides outside the gene matches: 4. CDR3 coding DNA: TGTGCCAGCAGTTTAACAGGGGCGGAAAACACCATATATTTT. Its protein product is CASSLTGAENTIYF.

The CDR3 loop is CASSTRDRGIHEQYF. In DNA, the CDR3 is TGTGCCAGCAGCACCCGGGACAGGGGTATCCACGAGCAGTACTTC. The chain couples TRBV14 to TRBJ2-7; TRBD1 matches at 10 bases. There are 15 residues in the CDR3. CDR1 is SGHDN and CDR2 is FVKESK in the germline V gene. Trimming removed 5 bases from V and 5 bases from J; junction bases left unmatched: 9. The complete variable domain, with remaining parts taken from reference TRBV14 and TRBJ2-7, reads EAGVTQFPSHSVIEKGQTVTLRCDPISGHDNLYWYRRVMGKEIKFLLHFVKESKQDESGMPNNRFLAERTGGTYSTLKVQPAELEDSGVYFCASSTRDRGIHEQYFGPGTRLTVT.

The chain combines TRBV7-3 with TRBJ2-3, with TRBD2 matching 8 bases. V trimming: 3 bases; J trimming: 5 bases; junction bases outside the gene matches: 7. The CDR3 totals 15 residues. The germline gives CDR1 SGHTA, CDR2 FQGTGA. In DNA form, the CDR3 reads TGTGCCAGCAGCTTGTCGGGAGGGCTGGTAGATACGCAGTATTTT. Its translation is CASSLSGGLVDTQYF.

The rearrangement uses TRBV7-3 and TRBJ1-2; the match to TRBD1 covers 7 bases. V shed 5 bases, J shed 6 bases, and the junction held 9 bases outside the gene matches. The germline gives CDR1 SGHTA, CDR2 FQGTGA. The CDR3 is made up of 14 amino acids. The CDR3: CASSPVGTADGYTF. The CDR3 bases are TGTGCCAGCAGCCCCGTGGGGACAGCTGATGGCTACACCTTC.

A word on this clone: The DNA is omitted, as the CDR3 cannot be located on it reliably, and the CDR3 follows TCRdb's listing. The chain is built from TRBV9 and TRBJ2-7. Germline V gene data show CDR1 as SGDLS and CDR2 as YYNGEE. 14 amino acids form the CDR3, both terminal residues included. This chain's CDR3 is CASSVGAGTYEQCF.

In the case of this clone: This same CDR3 is encoded by further DNA sequences in the sample. The V and J genes are TRBV5-1 and TRBJ2-1, with TRBD2 identical over 8 bases. CDR1 and CDR2 from the germline V gene are SGHRS and YFSETQ. V lost 2 bases, J lost 7 bases, and 8 bases stayed unmatched. The CDR3 spans 15 residues. The CDR3 nucleotides are TGCGCCAGCAGCTTTGGACTAGCCCCTTTAAATGAGCAGTTCTTC. As protein: CASSFGLAPLNEQFF.

The V gene is TRBV28, the J gene TRBJ2-3; 7 positions match TRBD1. This CDR3 contains 15 residues. J gave up 0 bases and V 5 bases, and 5 bases lay outside the gene matches. CDR1 and CDR2 from the germline V gene are MDHEN and SYDVKM. Here the CDR3 DNA reads TGTGCCAGCAGTGTCGGACAGGCGAGCACAGATACGCAGTATTTT. This sequence encodes CASSVGQASTDTQYF.

The chain couples TRBV10-3 to TRBJ2-1; no definite D call. This CDR3 contains 11 residues. CDR1 and CDR2 (germline): ENHRY, SYGVKD. Deletions cut 7 bases from V and 3 bases from J, with 4 bases between. The CDR3 DNA follows: TGTGCCATCACTAGCTACAATGAGCAGTTCTTC. It yields the protein CAITSYNEQFF.

The table lists this clone with a count of one. Additional DNA sequences in this sample encode the identical CDR3. This chain joins TRBV5-5 and TRBJ2-7, with a tentative D call TRBD2 (5 bases). The ends were cut back, 0 bases at V and 0 bases at J, with 7 bases in the middle. This CDR3 has 14 residues. Per the germline V gene, CDR1 is SGHKS and CDR2 is YYEKEE (reference sequence). The CDR3 coding sequence is TGTGCCAGCAGCTTGGCCAGCGGCTCCTACGAGCAGTACTTC. Protein product: CASSLASGSYEQYF.

The gene calls are TRBV7-2 and TRBJ1-1, with 11 bases aligning to TRBD1. The V gene's germline CDR1 is SGHTA and CDR2 FQGNSA. The CDR3 extends over 16 amino acids. V lost 2 bases and J lost 4; bases outside the gene matches: 6. The CDR3 protein is CASSLLFGQGATEAFF. In DNA, the CDR3 is TGTGCCAGCAGCTTATTATTCGGACAGGGGGCCACTGAAGCTTTCTTT.

This clone was detected only a few times. J is TRBJ2-2 and V is TRBV7-6; the match to TRBD2 covers 9 bases. Germline CDR1 reads SGHVS; CDR2 reads FNYEAQ. V shed 0 bases and J 13 bases; nucleotides not matched to a gene: 9. The CDR3 contains 15 residues. The CDR3 bases are TGTGCCAGCAGCTTAGCTCGAAGTAGCGGGAGAGTGCTGTTTTTT. This gives the protein CASSLARSSGRVLFF.

Note on this clone: Other DNA sequences in this specimen translate into the identical CDR3. This chain links TRBV9 with TRBJ1-2, with 8 bases aligning to TRBD1. This CDR3 contains 14 residues. Germline assignment: CDR1 SGDLS and CDR2 YYNGEE. With 3 bases clipped from V and 2 bases from J, the junction kept 3 bases outside the gene matches. This CDR3 reads CASSGRQGNYGYTF. CDR3 nucleotide sequence: TGTGCCAGCAGCGGACGACAGGGGAACTATGGCTACACCTTC.

The chain joins TRBV10-3 to TRBJ2-7; 7 bases align to TRBD1. V gave up 1 base and J gave up 6 bases; unmatched junction bases: 3. This CDR3 has 13 residues. Germline CDR1 reads ENHRY; CDR2 reads SYGVKD. The DNA for the CDR3 is TGTGCCATCAGTGAGTACAGGGGTAGCGAGCAGTACTTC. As protein: CAISEYRGSEQYF.

The rearrangement links TRBV10-2 to TRBJ2-1; TRBD1 aligns across 8 bases. The germline V gene has CDR1 WSHSY and CDR2 SAAADI. The V gene end was trimmed by 5 bases and the J gene end by 7 bases; junction bases not matched to a gene: 16. This CDR3 region has 17 residues. CDR3 in amino acids: CASSRRQGRSPRNEQFF. The CDR3 DNA sequence: TGCGCCAGCAGTCGTCGACAGGGGAGGTCTCCTAGAAATGAGCAGTTCTTC.

Regarding this clone: This CDR3 is also generated by other DNA sequences in the sample. The V gene is TRBV28, the J gene TRBJ2-7; D remains ambiguous. Germline values: CDR1 MDHEN, CDR2 SYDVKM. This CDR3 contains 11 residues. V lost 3 bases to trimming and J lost 7 bases, with 7 bases between them. CDR3 DNA sequence: TGTGCCAGCAGTTTCTCCTGGGAGCAGTACTTC. It encodes CASSFSWEQYF.

This clone has just one count. The J gene is TRBJ2-3, the V gene TRBV19; D not resolved. Per the germline V gene, CDR1 is LNHDA and CDR2 is SQIVND (reference sequence). The length of the CDR3 is 13 residues. The ends were cut back, 8 bases at V and 0 bases at J, with 9 bases in the middle. The CDR3 loop reads CASAQISTDTQYF. The DNA of the CDR3 is TGTGCCAGTGCGCAGATTAGCACAGATACGCAGTATTTT.

The chain recombines TRBV25-1 with TRBJ1-2, with D possibly matching TRBD1 (6 bases). This CDR3 has 14 residues. The V end lost 8 bases, the J end lost 4 bases, and 17 bases lay between the germline ends. The germline gives CDR1 MGHDK, CDR2 SYGVNS. The CDR3 loop is CASLPPQGSYGYTF. The DNA for the CDR3 is TGTGCCAGCCTACCTCCCCAGGGGAGCTATGGCTACACCTTC.

The chain's CDR3 is CASRESDGSNQPQHF. Written as DNA, the CDR3 is TGTGCCAGTAGGGAATCGGACGGGAGCAATCAGCCCCAGCATTTT. The chain carries TRBV19 and TRBJ1-5; D gene ambiguous. Germline values: CDR1 LNHDA, CDR2 SQIVND (reference sequence). CDR3 length: 15 amino acids. V lost 6 bases, J lost 1 base, and 13 bases lay in between.

This chain uses TRBV7-9 with TRBJ2-7; 12 positions agree with TRBD1. Germline trimming cut 4 bases from V and 4 bases from J; bases unmatched to any gene: 8. The CDR3 length is 16 residues. Germline-derived CDR1 and CDR2 are SEHNR and FQNEAQ (reference sequence). CDR3 sequence reads: CASSSWPGQGAYEQYF. In nucleotides, the CDR3 is TGTGCCAGCAGCTCCTGGCCGGGACAGGGGGCTTACGAGCAGTACTTC.

In this sample, this clone turned up once. Written as DNA, the CDR3 is TGTGCCAGCAGCTTGTTTTTGTCCAGGCAAGAGACCCAGTACTTC. Translation: CASSLFLSRQETQYF. This chain joins TRBV5-4 and TRBJ2-5, with D unclear. CDR3 length equals 15 residues. From germline, CDR1 is SGHNT and CDR2 YYREEE (reference sequence). V dropped 1 base and J dropped 2 bases, with 12 bases sitting between them.